This T cell receptor (beta chain) appears in the sequencing data of a study of OX40 agonist ivuxolimab in advanced cancers. Repertoires were generated with immunoSEQ multiplex PCR, while TCRdb's copy carries only in-frame clones and drops some. This table holds tens of thousands of clones, 80% to 90% found once. CDR1 and CDR2 (germline): SEHNR, FQNEAQ (reference sequence). J lost 3 bases, V lost 5 bases, and 9 bases had no gene match. The CDR3 extends over 15 amino acids. V and J are TRBV7-9 and TRBJ2-7; 8 bases match TRBD1. This specimen was CD4+ or CD8+ T cells sorted from blood, taken in a trial of the OX40 agonist ivuxolimab. This receptor was obtained from an adult with an advanced solid tumor such as melanoma, head and neck, liver or kidney cancer. As DNA, the CDR3 is TGTGCCAGCAGCCAGGAGCAGGGGGCGGTCTACGAGCAGTACTTC. It encodes CASSQEQGAVYEQYF.